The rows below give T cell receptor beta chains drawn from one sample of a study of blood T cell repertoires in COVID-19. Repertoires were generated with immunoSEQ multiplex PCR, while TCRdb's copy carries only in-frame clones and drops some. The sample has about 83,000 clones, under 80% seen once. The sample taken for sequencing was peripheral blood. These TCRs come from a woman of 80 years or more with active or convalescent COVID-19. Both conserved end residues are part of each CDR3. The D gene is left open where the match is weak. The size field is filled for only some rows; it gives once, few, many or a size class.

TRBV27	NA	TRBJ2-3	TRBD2	CASSLLAGGVDTQYF	TGTGCCAGCAGTTTATTAGCGGGGGGCGTGGATACGCAGTATTTT
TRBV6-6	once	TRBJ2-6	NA	CASSHRSSGAIGSGANVLTF	TGTGCCAGCAGCCACCGATCTAGTGGGGCGATAGGGTCTGGGGCCAACGTCCTGACTTTC
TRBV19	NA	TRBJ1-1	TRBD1	CASSRTGVVTEAFF	TGTGCCAGTAGTAGAACAGGGGTGGTCACTGAAGCTTTCTTT
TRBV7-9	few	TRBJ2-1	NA	CASSLGVNNEQFF	TGTGCCAGCAGCTTAGGCGTAAACAATGAGCAGTTCTTC
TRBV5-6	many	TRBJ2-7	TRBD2	CASSLAGGQHYEQYF	TGTGCCAGCAGCTTGGCGGGGGGGCAACATTACGAGCAGTACTTC
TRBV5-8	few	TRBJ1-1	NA	CASSFARGAEAFF	TGTGCCAGCAGCTTCGCCCGGGGGGCTGAAGCTTTCTTT
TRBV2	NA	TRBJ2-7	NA	CASSEGGTIDEQYF	TGTGCCAGCAGTGAAGGGGGGACAATCGACGAGCAGTACTTC
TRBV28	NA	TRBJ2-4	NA	CASTLGQWNIQYF	TGTGCCAGCACCCTGGGACAATGGAACATTCAGTACTTC
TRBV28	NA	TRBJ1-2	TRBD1	CASSLTGDYTF	TGTGCCAGCAGTTTGACAGGGGACTACACCTTC
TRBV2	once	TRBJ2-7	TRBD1	CASSSGTVRYEQYF	TGTGCCAGCAGCTCCGGGACAGTACGGTACGAGCAGTACTTC
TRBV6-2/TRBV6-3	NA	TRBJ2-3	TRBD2	CASSYTSGKADTQYF	TGTGCCAGCAGTTACACTAGCGGGAAGGCAGATACGCAGTATTTT
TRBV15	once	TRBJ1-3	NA	CATSRDSAVSQGAGNTIYF	TGTGCCACCAGCAGAGATTCAGCCGTCTCACAGGGAGCTGGAAACACCATATATTTT
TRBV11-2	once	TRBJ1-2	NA	CASSPLRGNLRDGYTF	TGTGCCAGCAGCCCGCTTAGGGGGAACCTGAGGGATGGCTACACCTTC
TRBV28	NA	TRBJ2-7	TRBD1	CASTGTGWDEQYF	TGTGCCAGCACTGGGACAGGGTGGGACGAGCAGTACTTC